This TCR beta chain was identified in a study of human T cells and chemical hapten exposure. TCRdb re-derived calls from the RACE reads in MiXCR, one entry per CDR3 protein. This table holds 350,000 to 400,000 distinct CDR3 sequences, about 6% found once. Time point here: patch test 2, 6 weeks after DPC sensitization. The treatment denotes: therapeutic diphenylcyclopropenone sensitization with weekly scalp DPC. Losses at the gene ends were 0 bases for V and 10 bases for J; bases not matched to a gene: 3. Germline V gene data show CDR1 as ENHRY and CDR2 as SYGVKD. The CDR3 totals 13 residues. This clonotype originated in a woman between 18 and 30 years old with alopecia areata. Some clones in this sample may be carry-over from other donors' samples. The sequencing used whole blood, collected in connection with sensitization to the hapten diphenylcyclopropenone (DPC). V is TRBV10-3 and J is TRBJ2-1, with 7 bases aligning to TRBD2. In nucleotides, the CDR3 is TGTGCCATCAGTGAGTCACTAGCGATAGAGCAGTTCTTC. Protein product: CAISESLAIEQFF.